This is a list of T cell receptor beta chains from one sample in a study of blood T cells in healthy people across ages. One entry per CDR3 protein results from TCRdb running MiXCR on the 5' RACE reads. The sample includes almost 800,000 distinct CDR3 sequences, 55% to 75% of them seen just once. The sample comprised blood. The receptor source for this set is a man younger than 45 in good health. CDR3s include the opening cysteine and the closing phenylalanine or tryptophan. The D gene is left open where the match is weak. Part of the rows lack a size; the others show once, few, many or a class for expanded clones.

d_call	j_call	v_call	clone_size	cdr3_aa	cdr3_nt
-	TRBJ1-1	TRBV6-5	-	CASSSGGVSTEAFF	TGTGCCAGCAGCAGCGGGGGGGTCAGCACTGAAGCTTTCTTT
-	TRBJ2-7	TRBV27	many	CASSADGSYEQYF	TGTGCCAGCAGTGCTGACGGGTCCTACGAGCAGTACTTC
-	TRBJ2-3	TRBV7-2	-	CASRRTTRGDTQYF	TGTGCCAGCAGGCGAACCACTAGGGGGGATACGCAGTATTTT
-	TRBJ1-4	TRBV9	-	CASSGGSTNEKLFF	TGTGCCAGTAGCGGAGGGTCAACTAATGAAAAACTGTTTTTT
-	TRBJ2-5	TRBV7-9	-	CASSLVEEQETQYF	TGTGCCAGCAGCTTAGTGGAGGAGCAAGAGACCCAGTACTTC
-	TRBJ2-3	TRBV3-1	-	CASSQPSTSTDTQYF	TGTGCCAGCAGCCAACCATCGACCAGCACAGATACGCAGTATTTT
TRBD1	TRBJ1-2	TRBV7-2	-	CASSPIRGSPYGYTF	TGTGCCAGCAGCCCTATCAGGGGGTCTCCCTATGGCTACACCTTC
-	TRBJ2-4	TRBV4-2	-	CASSQESGARGVIIQNIQYF	TGTGCCAGCAGCCAAGAGTCGGGGGCCCGAGGGGTGATAATCCAAAACATTCAGTACTTC
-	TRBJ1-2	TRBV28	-	CASNTNYGYTF	TGTGCCAGCAACACAAACTATGGCTACACCTTC
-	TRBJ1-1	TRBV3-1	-	CASSGYRAQKAFF	TGTGCCAGCAGCGGCTACAGGGCTCAGAAAGCTTTCTTT
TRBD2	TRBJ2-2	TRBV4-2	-	CASSQLKREVTGELFF	TGTGCCAGCAGCCAATTAAAGCGGGAGGTCACCGGGGAGCTGTTTTTT
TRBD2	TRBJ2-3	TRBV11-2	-	CASSPEAGGSDTQYF	TGTGCCAGCAGCCCCGAGGCGGGAGGATCAGATACGCAGTATTTT
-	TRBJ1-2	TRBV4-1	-	CASSQDRGGSGEGYTF	TGCGCCAGCAGCCAAGATAGGGGGGGTTCAGGGGAGGGCTACACCTTC
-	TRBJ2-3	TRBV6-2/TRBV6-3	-	CASSSPGFPQYF	TGTGCCAGCAGTTCCCCCGGGTTCCCGCAGTATTTT
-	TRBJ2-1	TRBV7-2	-	CASSTGGAGNSEQFF	TGTGCCAGCAGCACGGGTGGGGCGGGAAATAGTGAGCAGTTCTTC